This TCR beta chain came from a study of T cells in pancreatic ductal adenocarcinoma. Study results and limitations: Tumor and blood clonality did not differ significantly, about 0.11 versus 0.072. The resected pancreatic cancer cohort was biased toward the minority with early-stage disease. Tumor samples had fewer productive templates and about 8-fold fewer unique clonotypes than blood. Tumors hold more CD45RO+ effector T cells, which may bias toward lower diversity.

Per the germline V gene, CDR1 is MNHEY and CDR2 is SMNVEV (reference sequence). This CDR3 has 13 amino acids. With 5 bases removed from V and 10 bases from J, the gap between germline ends came to 15 bases. The selected patients with pancreatic ductal adenocarcinoma had surgery but no neoadjuvant therapy. Profiling relied on immunoSEQ multiplex PCR, and the TCRdb table lists in-frame clones only, not all of them. The sample holds about 98,000 clones, about 96% seen once. This clone was counted a single time. Its antigen is not identified. The origin of this receptor is a human donor with pancreatic ductal adenocarcinoma. The chain has TRBV27 and TRBJ2-1; D not certain. Source material: PBMCs. CDR3 region: CASSPISELEQFF. The CDR3 nucleotides read TGTGCCAGCAGTCCCATCTCGGAGTTGGAGCAGTTCTTC.